A single T cell receptor (beta chain) is shown here with its context. The data originate from a study of blood T cell repertoires in COVID-19. Study information: Sites across the United States, Italy and Spain contributed samples from acute and convalescent COVID-19. T cells, B-cell-depleted T cells, or PBMCs provided the cDNA or gDNA that served as material.

Using immunoSEQ multiplex PCR, the repertoire was profiled, and TCRdb retains in-frame clones only, with some absent. The sample shows over 120,000 clones, about nine tenths of them seen only once. The germline V gene has CDR1 SGHRS and CDR2 YFSETQ. The J segment lost 8 bases and the V segment lost 4 bases, leaving 8 bases of the junction unmatched. There are 15 residues in the CDR3. The V and J genes are TRBV5-1 and TRBJ2-1; TRBD1 aligns across 11 bases. What was sequenced was peripheral blood. This sequence was found in a woman in her forties or fifties with acute or convalescent COVID-19. The CDR3 region has the DNA TGCGCCAGCAGCATCGGACAGGGGGCTCTGTATGAGCAGTTCTTC. Translated, it gives CASSIGQGALYEQFF. Together with reference TRBV5-1 and TRBJ2-1, the CDR3 gives the full variable domain: KAGVTQTPRYLIKTRGQQVTLSCSPISGHRSVSWYQQTPGQGLQFLFEYFSETQRNKGNFPGRFSGRQFSNSRSEMNVSTLELGDSALYLCASSIGQGALYEQFFGPGTRLTVL.